Listed below are T cell receptor beta chains from one sample, sequenced in a study of blood T cell repertoires in COVID-19. Clones were read by immunoSEQ multiplex PCR, and TCRdb kept only the in-frame ones, dropping some. The repertoire holds 200,000 or so clones, with 83% as singletons. Material: PBMCs or T cells enriched from blood (not recorded which). Receptors were obtained from a woman between 50 and 59 years old who had been exposed to COVID-19. Each CDR3 is given with its conserved first and last residue. D genes are given only for firm matches. Expanded clones get a size class; other rows say once, few or many, or leave the size out.

clone size: -
V gene: TRBV2
D gene: TRBD1
J gene: TRBJ1-2
CDR3 protein: CASFSGTGNFYGYTF
CDR3 DNA: TGTGCCAGCTTTTCCGGGACAGGAAACTTCTATGGCTACACCTTC

clone size: -
V gene: TRBV19
D gene: TRBD1
J gene: TRBJ2-3
CDR3 protein: CASSKPGQGADTQYF
CDR3 DNA: TGTGCCAGTAGTAAACCCGGACAGGGAGCAGATACGCAGTATTTT

clone size: -
V gene: TRBV14
D gene: -
J gene: TRBJ1-2
CDR3 protein: CASSPSPSTYGYTF
CDR3 DNA: TGTGCCAGCAGCCCCTCCCCCTCTACTTATGGCTACACCTTC

clone size: once
V gene: TRBV6-6
D gene: -
J gene: TRBJ2-2
CDR3 protein: CASSYVQGTGELFF
CDR3 DNA: TGTGCCAGCAGTTACGTCCAGGGGACCGGGGAGCTGTTTTTT

clone size: -
V gene: TRBV6-5
D gene: -
J gene: TRBJ2-7
CDR3 protein: CASSKRDSFYEQYF
CDR3 DNA: TGTGCCAGCAGTAAACGGGACTCTTTTTACGAGCAGTACTTC

clone size: -
V gene: TRBV4-3
D gene: -
J gene: TRBJ1-6
CDR3 protein: CASSHEANSPLHF
CDR3 DNA: TGCGCCAGCAGCCATGAGGCCAATTCACCCCTCCACTTT

clone size: once
V gene: TRBV9
D gene: TRBD1
J gene: TRBJ1-2
CDR3 protein: CASSPSPGQGPYGYTF
CDR3 DNA: TGTGCCAGCAGCCCCTCCCCGGGACAGGGCCCCTATGGCTACACCTTC

clone size: -
V gene: TRBV5-1
D gene: -
J gene: TRBJ1-1
CDR3 protein: CASSLVGEQGNTEAFF
CDR3 DNA: TGCGCCAGCAGCTTGGTTGGCGAACAGGGGAACACTGAAGCTTTCTTT

clone size: -
V gene: TRBV9
D gene: -
J gene: TRBJ2-7
CDR3 protein: CASSVEGSGSDEQYF
CDR3 DNA: TGTGCCAGCAGCGTTGAGGGTTCGGGTTCTGACGAGCAGTACTTC

clone size: -
V gene: TRBV27
D gene: TRBD2
J gene: TRBJ2-3
CDR3 protein: CASSFNSPGGSTDTQYF
CDR3 DNA: TGTGCCAGCAGTTTCAATTCCCCGGGGGGAAGCACAGATACGCAGTATTTT

clone size: -
V gene: TRBV6-1
D gene: -
J gene: TRBJ1-1
CDR3 protein: CASSEAHRLGTEAFF
CDR3 DNA: TGTGCCAGCAGTGAAGCGCACAGGCTGGGGACTGAAGCTTTCTTT

clone size: -
V gene: TRBV5-1
D gene: TRBD1
J gene: TRBJ2-5
CDR3 protein: CASKRTGVETQYF
CDR3 DNA: TGCGCCAGCAAACGCACAGGGGTCGAGACCCAGTACTTC

clone size: -
V gene: TRBV19
D gene: -
J gene: TRBJ1-2
CDR3 protein: CASTQGYGYTF
CDR3 DNA: TGTGCCAGTACACAGGGTTATGGCTACACCTTC

clone size: -
V gene: TRBV28
D gene: -
J gene: TRBJ1-6
CDR3 protein: CASTPRGNSPLHF
CDR3 DNA: TGTGCCAGCACGCCCAGGGGTAATTCACCCCTCCACTTT

clone size: -
V gene: TRBV25-1
D gene: -
J gene: TRBJ1-1
CDR3 protein: CASSKVDNRGTEAFF
CDR3 DNA: TGTGCCAGCAGTAAAGTAGATAATCGGGGAACTGAAGCTTTCTTT

clone size: -
V gene: TRBV2
D gene: -
J gene: TRBJ1-1
CDR3 protein: CASKGSGAEAFF
CDR3 DNA: TGTGCCAGCAAGGGATCAGGGGCTGAAGCTTTCTTT

clone size: -
V gene: TRBV11-2
D gene: -
J gene: TRBJ2-3
CDR3 protein: CASSLSLARNTQYF
CDR3 DNA: TGTGCCAGCAGCTTAAGCCTAGCGAGAAATACGCAGTATTTT

clone size: once
V gene: TRBV13
D gene: TRBD2
J gene: TRBJ2-1
CDR3 protein: CASSTGLADNEQFF
CDR3 DNA: TGTGCCAGCAGCACGGGACTAGCGGACAATGAGCAGTTCTTC

clone size: -
V gene: TRBV5-4
D gene: -
J gene: TRBJ2-5
CDR3 protein: CASSLGEETQYF
CDR3 DNA: TGTGCCAGCAGCTTAGGAGAAGAGACCCAGTACTTC

clone size: -
V gene: TRBV19
D gene: TRBD2
J gene: TRBJ2-3
CDR3 protein: CASTLAGATDTQYF
CDR3 DNA: TGTGCCAGTACCTTAGCGGGGGCCACAGATACGCAGTATTTT

clone size: -
V gene: TRBV6-2/TRBV6-3
D gene: TRBD1
J gene: TRBJ1-1
CDR3 protein: CASSPRTGMMAFF
CDR3 DNA: TGTGCCAGCAGCCCCCGGACAGGGATGATGGCTTTCTTT

clone size: -
V gene: TRBV4-1
D gene: -
J gene: TRBJ1-5
CDR3 protein: CASSQDETLNQPQHF
CDR3 DNA: TGCGCCAGCAGCCAAGATGAGACACTTAATCAGCCCCAGCATTTT

clone size: -
V gene: TRBV9
D gene: TRBD1
J gene: TRBJ1-1
CDR3 protein: CASSRTTGVNTEAFF
CDR3 DNA: TGTGCCAGCAGCCGCACCACAGGGGTGAACACTGAAGCTTTCTTT

clone size: -
V gene: TRBV3-1/TRBV3-2
D gene: -
J gene: TRBJ2-3
CDR3 protein: CASSSRVGGFTDTQYF
CDR3 DNA: TGTGCCAGCAGCTCGCGGGTAGGGGGTTTCACAGATACGCAGTATTTT

clone size: -
V gene: TRBV6-1
D gene: -
J gene: TRBJ1-5
CDR3 protein: CASSEGTAGNQPQHF
CDR3 DNA: TGTGCCAGCAGTGAAGGTACAGCGGGCAATCAGCCCCAGCATTTT

clone size: -
V gene: TRBV5-1
D gene: -
J gene: TRBJ2-7
CDR3 protein: CASSLTGLGQQYF
CDR3 DNA: TGCGCCAGCAGCTTGACAGGCTTGGGTCAGCAGTACTTC

clone size: -
V gene: TRBV7-2
D gene: -
J gene: TRBJ2-1
CDR3 protein: CASSSRGSYNEQFF
CDR3 DNA: TGTGCCAGCAGTTCTAGAGGGTCCTACAATGAGCAGTTCTTC

clone size: -
V gene: TRBV5-6
D gene: TRBD1
J gene: TRBJ1-2
CDR3 protein: CASSRDRETYGYTF
CDR3 DNA: TGTGCCAGCAGCCGCGACAGGGAAACCTATGGCTACACCTTC

clone size: few
V gene: TRBV6-4
D gene: -
J gene: TRBJ1-1
CDR3 protein: CASSAGEGGTEAFF
CDR3 DNA: TGTGCCAGCAGTGCAGGGGAGGGTGGCACTGAAGCTTTCTTT

clone size: -
V gene: TRBV2
D gene: -
J gene: TRBJ1-6
CDR3 protein: CASSEAWAMSNSPLHF
CDR3 DNA: TGTGCCAGCAGTGAGGCCTGGGCGATGAGTAATTCACCCCTCCACTTT

clone size: -
V gene: TRBV12-3/TRBV12-4
D gene: -
J gene: TRBJ1-1
CDR3 protein: CASSFWGQAFF
CDR3 DNA: TGTGCCAGCAGTTTTTGGGGGCAGGCTTTCTTT

clone size: -
V gene: TRBV15
D gene: TRBD2
J gene: TRBJ2-3
CDR3 protein: CATSRASGGTDTQYF
CDR3 DNA: TGTGCCACCAGCAGAGCAAGCGGGGGAACAGATACGCAGTATTTT

clone size: once
V gene: TRBV30
D gene: -
J gene: TRBJ2-3
CDR3 protein: CAWSVRGGREDTQYF
CDR3 DNA: TGTGCCTGGAGTGTAAGGGGGGGGCGTGAAGATACGCAGTATTTT

clone size: -
V gene: TRBV19
D gene: TRBD1
J gene: TRBJ1-5
CDR3 protein: CASSVTGTGNTQHF
CDR3 DNA: TGTGCCAGTAGTGTAACCGGGACAGGGAATACCCAGCATTTT

clone size: -
V gene: TRBV2
D gene: -
J gene: TRBJ1-2
CDR3 protein: CASSEADIGRVF
CDR3 DNA: TGTGCCAGCAGTGAAGCAGACATCGGGAGGGTTTTC

clone size: -
V gene: TRBV9
D gene: -
J gene: TRBJ2-2
CDR3 protein: CASSVTVTGELFF
CDR3 DNA: TGTGCCAGCAGCGTTACAGTTACCGGGGAGCTGTTTTTT

clone size: -
V gene: TRBV5-6
D gene: -
J gene: TRBJ1-5
CDR3 protein: CASSFRQVNQPQHF
CDR3 DNA: TGTGCCAGCAGCTTCCGGCAGGTCAATCAGCCCCAGCATTTT

clone size: -
V gene: TRBV5-4
D gene: TRBD1
J gene: TRBJ2-1
CDR3 protein: CASSLAAGTGGNEQFF
CDR3 DNA: TGTGCCAGCAGCTTGGCCGCCGGGACAGGGGGCAATGAGCAGTTCTTC

clone size: few
V gene: TRBV7-9
D gene: TRBD1
J gene: TRBJ1-2
CDR3 protein: CASSLVQGAAADGYTF
CDR3 DNA: TGTGCCAGCAGCTTAGTCCAGGGGGCGGCTGCGGATGGCTACACCTTC

clone size: -
V gene: TRBV10-1
D gene: -
J gene: TRBJ2-5
CDR3 protein: CASSESGLIRGETQYF
CDR3 DNA: TGCGCCAGCAGTGAGTCGGGCCTGATCCGGGGGGAGACCCAGTACTTC

clone size: -
V gene: TRBV19
D gene: -
J gene: TRBJ2-1
CDR3 protein: CASTQGGAGRNEQFF
CDR3 DNA: TGTGCCAGTACTCAAGGGGGGGCCGGTAGGAATGAGCAGTTCTTC

clone size: -
V gene: TRBV11-2
D gene: TRBD1
J gene: TRBJ1-3
CDR3 protein: CASSPTGTGNTIYF
CDR3 DNA: TGTGCCAGCAGCCCGACAGGGACTGGAAACACCATATATTTT

clone size: -
V gene: TRBV28
D gene: -
J gene: TRBJ1-2
CDR3 protein: CASSPAGDYGYTF
CDR3 DNA: TGTGCCAGCAGTCCGGCGGGGGACTATGGCTACACCTTC

clone size: once
V gene: TRBV13
D gene: TRBD2
J gene: TRBJ2-1
CDR3 protein: CASSSGLADYNEQFF
CDR3 DNA: TGTGCCAGCAGCTCGGGACTAGCGGATTACAATGAGCAGTTCTTC

clone size: -
V gene: TRBV5-1
D gene: TRBD2
J gene: TRBJ2-3
CDR3 protein: CASSRPSGGPDTQYF
CDR3 DNA: TGCGCCAGCAGCAGACCTAGCGGGGGCCCAGATACGCAGTATTTT

clone size: -
V gene: TRBV11-2
D gene: TRBD1
J gene: TRBJ2-2
CDR3 protein: CATTRGTVQTGELFF
CDR3 DNA: TGTGCCACCACGCGAGGGACAGTACAGACCGGGGAGCTGTTTTTT

clone size: -
V gene: TRBV5-4
D gene: TRBD1
J gene: TRBJ1-2
CDR3 protein: CASSSGQGIVYGYGYTF
CDR3 DNA: TGTGCCAGCAGCTCGGGACAGGGGATCGTCTATGGCTATGGCTACACCTTC

clone size: -
V gene: TRBV6-5
D gene: -
J gene: TRBJ1-1
CDR3 protein: CASSYRGGNTEAFF
CDR3 DNA: TGTGCCAGCAGTTACCGAGGGGGGAACACTGAAGCTTTCTTT

clone size: -
V gene: TRBV4-1
D gene: -
J gene: TRBJ2-2
CDR3 protein: CASSQGSRGSGELFF
CDR3 DNA: TGCGCCAGCAGCCAAGGATCTCGGGGGTCGGGGGAGCTGTTTTTT

clone size: once
V gene: TRBV19
D gene: -
J gene: TRBJ1-5
CDR3 protein: CATRTAINQPQHF
CDR3 DNA: TGTGCCACCAGGACAGCGATCAATCAGCCCCAGCATTTT

clone size: -
V gene: TRBV12-3/TRBV12-4
D gene: -
J gene: TRBJ1-1
CDR3 protein: CATLRSGYTEAFF
CDR3 DNA: TGTGCCACCCTAAGGTCGGGGTACACTGAAGCTTTCTTT

clone size: -
V gene: TRBV10-2
D gene: -
J gene: TRBJ1-2
CDR3 protein: CASRGVNYGYTF
CDR3 DNA: TGCGCCAGCAGAGGGGTTAACTATGGCTACACCTTC

clone size: -
V gene: TRBV4-3
D gene: -
J gene: TRBJ1-4
CDR3 protein: CASSQDGGKGEKLFF
CDR3 DNA: TGCGCCAGCAGCCAAGATGGGGGCAAAGGTGAAAAACTGTTTTTT

clone size: -
V gene: TRBV28
D gene: -
J gene: TRBJ1-1
CDR3 protein: CASTLGGNTEAFF
CDR3 DNA: TGTGCCAGCACCCTGGGGGGGAACACTGAAGCTTTCTTT

clone size: -
V gene: TRBV28
D gene: -
J gene: TRBJ2-1
CDR3 protein: CATQLGWGQFGEFF
CDR3 DNA: TGTGCCACCCAACTCGGATGGGGACAATTTGGGGAGTTCTTC

clone size: -
V gene: TRBV7-8
D gene: TRBD1
J gene: TRBJ1-2
CDR3 protein: CASSLTGQGSYTF
CDR3 DNA: TGTGCCAGCAGCTTAACGGGACAGGGAAGCTACACCTTC